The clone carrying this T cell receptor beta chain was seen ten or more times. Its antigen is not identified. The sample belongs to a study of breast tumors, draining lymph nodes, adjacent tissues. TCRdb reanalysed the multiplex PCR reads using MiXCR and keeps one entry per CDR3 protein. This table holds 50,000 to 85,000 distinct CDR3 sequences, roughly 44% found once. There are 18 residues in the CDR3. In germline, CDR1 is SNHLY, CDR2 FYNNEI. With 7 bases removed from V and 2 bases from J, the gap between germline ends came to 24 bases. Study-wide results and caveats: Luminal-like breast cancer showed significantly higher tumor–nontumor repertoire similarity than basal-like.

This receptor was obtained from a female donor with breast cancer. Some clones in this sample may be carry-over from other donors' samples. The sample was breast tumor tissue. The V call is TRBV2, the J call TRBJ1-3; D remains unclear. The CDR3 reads CASIGIFAAPMAGNTIYF. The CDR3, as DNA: TGTGCCAGCATTGGGATTTTTGCGGCCCCAATGGCTGGAAACACCATATATTTT.